One sample yielded the 5 T cell receptor beta chains listed below, sequenced in a study of metastatic and nonmetastatic thyroid tumors (dated by TCRdb to about 2020). Before undergoing thyroid surgery, none of the patients had been given any kind of treatment. Libraries were prepared through PCR. TCRdb lists the instrument as Illumina HiSeq 4000. TCRdb reanalyzed the raw reads on its own, using fastp at Q25 for trimming and MiXCR for clone calling, and kept in-frame beta chains. This sample is represented by about 70,000 clones; roughly 18% of them were singletons. The ten largest clones add up to 9.5% to 15% of the sample. Sequencing input: blood. The receptors derive from a female donor with papillary thyroid cancer or a benign thyroid nodule (not recorded which). Some clones in this sample may be carry-over from other donors' samples.

This clone was picked up many times. The genes are TRBV7-8 and TRBJ1-5; D gene unclear. Germline V CDR1 and CDR2: SGHVS, FQNEAQ. This CDR3 comprises 14 residues. The ends were cut back, 5 bases at V and 7 bases at J, with 15 bases in the middle. The CDR3 bases are TGTGCCAGCAGCCTAGGGAGGATGGACCAGCCCCAGCATTTT. Translating gives CASSLGRMDQPQHF. Combining the CDR3 with reference TRBV7-8 and TRBJ1-5 gives the whole variable domain GAGVSQSPRYKVAKRGQDVALRCDPISGHVSLFWYQQALGQGPEFLTYFQNEAQLDKSGLPSDRFFAERPEGSVSTLKIQRTQQEDSAVYLCASSLGRMDQPQHFGDGTRLSIL.

CDR3 DNA: TGCAGTGCTAAACCCCTAGCGGGAGGGCCGGATGAGCAGTTCTTC. Encoded protein: CSAKPLAGGPDEQFF. V and J are TRBV20-1 and TRBJ2-1, with TRBD2 identical over 12 bases. This CDR3 spans 15 amino acids. Germline CDR1 is DFQATT and CDR2 is SNEGSKA (reference sequence). The V segment lost 4 bases and the J segment 8 bases; nucleotides outside the gene matches: 9.

This rearrangement joins TRBV5-1 to TRBJ2-5; TRBD2 matches 9 bases. V trimming: 3 bases; J trimming: 7 bases; junction bases outside the gene matches: 13. The CDR3 is 16 residues long. Germline V gene data show CDR1 as SGHRS and CDR2 as YFSETQ. CDR3 protein: CASSWGLAGPSGTQYF. DNA for the CDR3: TGCGCCAGCAGCTGGGGGCTAGCGGGACCATCAGGGACCCAGTACTTC.

This clone appeared many times. The genes are TRBV7-9 and TRBJ2-7; D may be TRBD2 (5 bases). The germline gives CDR1 SEHNR, CDR2 FQNEAQ (reference sequence). V lost 4 bases, J lost 4 bases, and 14 bases lay in between. The CDR3 runs 14 residues. CDR3 loop: CASSSTPEGYEQYF. In nucleotides, the CDR3 is TGTGCCAGCAGCTCGACCCCCGAGGGTTACGAGCAGTACTTC.

The rearrangement joins TRBV28 to TRBJ2-7; possibly TRBD1 or TRBD2 for D (7 bases each). CDR3 length equals 13 residues. Germline lookup yields CDR1 MDHEN and CDR2 SYDVKM. V was cut by 6 bases and J by 5 bases, with 14 bases left in between. For the CDR3, the DNA is TGTGCCAGCAGACAGACAGGGAGGGACGAGCAGTACTTC. Amino acid sequence: CASRQTGRDEQYF.